The 18 T cell receptor beta chains below were found in one sample sequenced in a study of T cells in Graves' hyperthyroidism and ophthalmopathy. TCR beta CDR3 region amplification was performed from RNA transcripts. HTBI primers were used for first-round RT-PCR of the TCR CDR3. Via MiXCR, TCRdb re-called the multiplex PCR reads, giving one row per CDR3 protein. The table records 660,000 or so distinct CDR3 sequences, around 21% of them present only once. The sample comprised blood. The receptor source for this set is a man younger than 45 with Graves' ophthalmopathy.

The rearrangement links TRBV6-1 to TRBJ2-7; 7 nucleotides agree with TRBD2. Trimming at V came to 5 bases and at J to 3 bases, leaving 10 bases not matched to a gene. The CDR3 spans 15 residues. CDR1 is MNHNS and CDR2 is SASEGT in the germline V gene. In DNA, the CDR3 is TGTGCCAGCAGTCCGAGCCGGGACTACATCTACGAGCAGTACTTC. Its translation: CASSPSRDYIYEQYF.

There are a few counts of this clonotype. The rearrangement joins TRBV9 to TRBJ2-7; 10 nucleotides agree with TRBD1. This CDR3 has 13 amino acids. Losses at the gene ends were 3 bases for V and 7 bases for J; bases not matched to a gene: 4. CDR1 is SGDLS, CDR2 YYNGEE, per germline. The CDR3 coding sequence is TGTGCCAGCAGCGGACAGGGGGCTTCGGAGCAGTACTTC. Translation: CASSGQGASEQYF.

The gene calls are TRBV12-3 or TRBV12-4 and TRBJ2-1; D gene uncertain. Between the trimmed V and J ends, which lost 4 bases and 4 bases, there was a span of 8 bases. The CDR3 consists of 13 residues. The CDR3: CASSSQRYNEQFF. Written as DNA, the CDR3 is TGTGCCAGCAGTTCACAACGGTACAATGAGCAGTTCTTC.

This clonotype was detected many times. The CDR3 sequence is CASSPSDIHYGYTF. The CDR3 DNA reads TGTGCCAGCTCACCTTCCGACATCCACTATGGCTACACCTTC. The chain recombines TRBV18 with TRBJ1-2, with D unclear. V lost 3 bases, J lost 3 bases, and 11 bases lay in between. Germline V gene sequence: CDR1 KGHSH, CDR2 LQKENI. This CDR3 comprises 14 residues. Combining the CDR3 with reference TRBV18 and TRBJ1-2 gives the whole variable domain NAGVMQNPRHLVRRRGQEARLRCSPMKGHSHVYWYRQLPEEGLKFMVYLQKENIIDESGMPKERFSAEFPKEGPSILRIQQVVRGDSAAYFCASSPSDIHYGYTFGSGTRLTVV.

The chain carries TRBV20-1 and TRBJ2-1; 12 bases are shared with TRBD2. The CDR3 extends over 13 amino acids. V trimming: 3 bases; J trimming: 8 bases; junction bases outside the gene matches: 2. Germline values: CDR1 DFQATT, CDR2 SNEGSKA (reference sequence). As DNA, the CDR3 is TGCAGTGCTAGGACTAGCGGGAGTTATGAGCAGTTCTTC. Amino acid sequence: CSARTSGSYEQFF.

This clonotype came up many times. The chain uses TRBV7-2 and TRBJ2-5, with 8 bases aligning to TRBD1. Trimming at V came to 5 bases and at J to 2 bases, leaving 7 bases not matched to a gene. From germline, CDR1 is SGHTA and CDR2 FQGNSA. CDR3 length: 15 amino acids. The CDR3 DNA is TGTGCCAGCAGCGCAGGGGGCGGCGTACAAGAGACCCAGTACTTC. Protein product: CASSAGGGVQETQYF.

V usage is TRBV7-9 and J usage is TRBJ1-2; a possible D gene is TRBD1 (5 bases). V shed 1 base and J shed 8 bases, with 17 bases lying between them. Germline V gene data show CDR1 as SEHNR and CDR2 as FQNEAQ (reference sequence). The CDR3 totals 15 residues. CDR3 nucleotides: TGTGCCAGCAGCTTAGGCCAGCCAAGGGGTGAAGGCTACACCTTC. As protein: CASSLGQPRGEGYTF. Looking up the rest from reference TRBV7-9 and TRBJ1-2 gives the full variable domain: DTGVSQNPRHKITKRGQNVTFRCDPISEHNRLYWYRQTLGQGPEFLTYFQNEAQLEKSRLLSDRFSAERPKGSFSTLEIQRTEQGDSAMYLCASSLGQPRGEGYTFGSGTRLTVV.

This clonotype was seen ten or more times. The CDR3 region is CASSRGEAEGNEQFF. The DNA for the CDR3 is TGTGCCAGCAGTAGGGGAGAGGCCGAGGGCAATGAGCAGTTCTTC. The rearrangement links TRBV12-3 or TRBV12-4 to TRBJ2-1; D may match TRBD1 or TRBD2 (5 bases each). The CDR3 totals 15 residues. V lost 5 bases and J 6 bases, leaving 17 bases between the germline ends.

This clonotype has more than one count but fewer than ten. The rearrangement links TRBV6-2 or TRBV6-3 to TRBJ1-5; no clear D gene. Germline CDR1 is MNHEY and CDR2 is SVGEGT. The CDR3 runs to 16 residues. Trimming took off 4 bases at V and 0 bases at J, with 13 bases between the two ends. CDR3 in amino acids: CASSSRPFYSNQPQHF. In DNA form, the CDR3 reads TGTGCCAGCAGTTCACGGCCTTTCTATAGCAATCAGCCCCAGCATTTT.

Remarks on this clonotype: It may be a read error: a sequence one base away is much more abundant. The chain uses TRBV5-1 and TRBJ2-1, with D possibly matching TRBD2 (5 bases). Trimming stripped 0 bases from V and 2 bases from J, with 9 bases between. CDR1 is SGHRS, CDR2 YFSETQ, per germline. This CDR3 region has 15 residues. CDR3 residues: CASSLGRKTYNEQFF. The CDR3 nucleotides read TGCGCCAGCAGCTTGGGGAGGAAAACCTACAATGAGCAGTTCTTC.

This clonotype has a count of ten or more. The chain uses TRBV7-2 and TRBJ1-5; D is perhaps TRBD1 (5 bases). In germline, CDR1 is SGHTA, CDR2 FQGNSA. The CDR3 runs to 13 residues. With 8 bases removed from V and 3 bases from J, the gap between germline ends came to 11 bases. This CDR3 is CASSWGNNQPQHF. In DNA form, the CDR3 reads TGTGCCAGCTCGTGGGGGAACAATCAGCCCCAGCATTTT.

The chain has TRBV6-1 and TRBJ1-1; TRBD1 matches 11 bases. The length of the CDR3 is 14 residues. Germline trimming cut 7 bases from V and 6 bases from J; bases unmatched to any gene: 7. Germline V gene data show CDR1 as MNHNS and CDR2 as SASEGT. CDR3 sequence (DNA): TGTGCCAGCACCCGGGGACAGGGGGTCTCTGAAGCTTTCTTT. It yields the protein CASTRGQGVSEAFF.

This clonotype was seen a handful of times. This chain connects TRBV10-3 to TRBJ2-5; possibly TRBD1 for D (6 bases). The germline V gene has CDR1 ENHRY and CDR2 SYGVKD. V was trimmed by 0 bases and J by 7 bases, leaving 12 bases between them. There are 14 residues in the CDR3. As DNA, the CDR3 is TGTGCCATCAGTGAGTCGACAGGACTGGGGACCCAGTACTTC. Translating it yields CAISESTGLGTQYF.

Notes on this clonotype: A clone one base away is much larger, so this may be a read error. V and J are TRBV7-2 and TRBJ2-1; no reliable D call. V was clipped by 5 bases and J by 10 bases, with 18 bases between them. The CDR3 length is 14 residues. Germline V lookup: CDR1 SGHTA, CDR2 FQGNSA. CDR3 in amino acids: CASSPQPLGSEQFF. CDR3 sequence (DNA): TGTGCCAGCAGCCCCCAGCCCCTAGGTTCCGAGCAGTTCTTC.

The chain is built from TRBV6-9 and TRBJ2-7; 7 bases are a match to TRBD2. Germline V gives CDR1 MNHGY, CDR2 SVAAGI. This CDR3 is 14 amino acids long. V gave up 9 bases and J gave up 0 bases; unmatched junction bases: 8. The CDR3 sequence: CASAWRTSSYEQYF. CDR3 sequence (DNA): TGTGCCAGTGCGTGGCGGACTAGCTCCTACGAGCAGTACTTC.

This clonotype was seen a few times. The chain combines TRBV28 with TRBJ2-5; 14 bases are a match to TRBD2. Germline loops: CDR1 MDHEN, CDR2 SYDVKM. CDR3 length: 16 residues. Unmatched junction bases numbered 8, after V lost 6 bases and J lost 5 bases. The CDR3 DNA follows: TGTGCCAGCAGCGCCGGACTAGCGGGAGGTCGGGAGACCCAGTACTTC. Translated: CASSAGLAGGRETQYF.

The chain recombines TRBV6-5 with TRBJ2-3; D ambiguous. Trimming removed 0 bases at V and 2 bases at J, with 9 bases between. CDR1 and CDR2 (germline): MNHEY, SVGAGI. This CDR3 is 15 amino acids long. The CDR3 sequence: CASSYSDQFTDTQYF. As DNA, the CDR3 is TGTGCCAGCAGTTACTCAGACCAGTTCACAGATACGCAGTATTTT.

This chain connects TRBV6-6 to TRBJ2-1, with TRBD2 matching 7 bases. The germline gives CDR1 MNHNY, CDR2 SVGAGI (reference sequence). This CDR3 is built from 15 residues. Trimming removed 0 bases from V and 6 bases from J; junction bases left unmatched: 5. CDR3 loop: CASSYSAGAPNEQFF. The CDR3 DNA follows: TGTGCCAGCAGTTACTCGGCGGGAGCCCCCAATGAGCAGTTCTTC.